This T cell receptor beta chain comes out of a study of blood T cell repertoires in COVID-19. On the study more broadly: T cells, B-cell-depleted T cells, or PBMCs provided the cDNA or gDNA that served as material.

Per the authors' pipeline: Estimated nucleated cell counts came from reference gene primer amplification. Profiled with immunoSEQ multiplex PCR; TCRdb holds only in-frame clones, not every one. D and trimming were read from the DNA, whereas the V and J calls and clone size are those reported in that table. In the table there are about 280,000 clones, 85% of which are singletons. Germline V CDR1 and CDR2: MNHEY, SVGAGI. J lost 8 bases, V lost 7 bases, and 12 bases had no gene match. CDR3 length: 15 residues. Participants' reported clinical history set cohort assignment. The study counted Cohort 3 donors as recovered given two negative PCRs, clearance, or symptom resolution.

This chain connects TRBV6-5 to TRBJ2-3; 10 bases fit TRBD2. The sequenced material came from PBMCs or T cells enriched from blood (not recorded which). This TCR came from a woman aged 45 to 65 who had recovered from COVID-19. DNA for the CDR3: TGTGCCAGCATGATAGCGGGAGGCTCCGGGTCTACGCAGTATTTT. Translation gives CASMIAGGSGSTQYF.